Given below is one T cell receptor beta chain in context. The data derive from a study of blood T cell repertoires in COVID-19. Study-level background: Both acute and convalescent COVID-19 samples were obtained from the United States, Italy and Spain.

Authors' methods: Amplification of reference gene primers was used by the study to estimate nucleated cell counts. Generated by immunoSEQ multiplex PCR, the TCRdb table keeps only in-frame clones and is missing some. V, J and clone size derive from that table, while D and trimming were established from the DNA sequence. Here the sample spans about 180,000 clones, roughly 84% being singletons. The germline V gene encodes CDR1 SEHNR and CDR2 FQNEAQ (reference sequence). J was trimmed by 4 bases and V by 10 bases; bases with no gene match: 11. This CDR3 is built from 14 residues. Source material: peripheral blood. The origin of this receptor is a woman aged 45-65 years with COVID-19, enrolled during active disease. The V and J genes are TRBV7-9 and TRBJ2-3; 7 nucleotides line up with TRBD1. Written as DNA, the CDR3 is TGTGCCACGAATCGACAGGGTGGTCCAGATACGCAGTATTTT. Translated, it gives CATNRQGGPDTQYF.